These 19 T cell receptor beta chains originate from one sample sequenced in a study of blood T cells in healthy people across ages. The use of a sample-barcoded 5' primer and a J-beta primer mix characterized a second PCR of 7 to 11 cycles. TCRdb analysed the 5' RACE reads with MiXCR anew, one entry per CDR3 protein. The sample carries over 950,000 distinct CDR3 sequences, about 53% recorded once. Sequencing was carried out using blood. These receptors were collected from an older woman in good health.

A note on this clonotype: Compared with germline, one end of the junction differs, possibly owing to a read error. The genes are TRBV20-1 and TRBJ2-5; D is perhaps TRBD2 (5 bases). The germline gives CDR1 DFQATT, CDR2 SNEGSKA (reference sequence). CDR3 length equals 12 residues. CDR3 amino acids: CSARVSRETRYF. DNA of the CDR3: TGCAGTGCTAGAGTTAGTAGGGAGACCCGGTACTTC.

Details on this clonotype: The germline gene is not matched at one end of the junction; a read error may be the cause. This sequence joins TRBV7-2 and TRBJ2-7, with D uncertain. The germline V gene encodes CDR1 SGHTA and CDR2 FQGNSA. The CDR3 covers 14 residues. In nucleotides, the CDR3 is TGTGCCAGCGGCTTATCTCTAGTTGGGTACGAGCAGTACTTC. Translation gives CASGLSLVGYEQYF.

The CDR3 is CASAGLSAYEQYF. CDR3 sequence (DNA): TGTGCCAGCGCGGGTTTGTCGGCCTACGAGCAGTACTTC. The genes are TRBV12-3 or TRBV12-4 and TRBJ2-7; possible D gene TRBD2, 5 bases. V was pared by 8 bases and J by 2 bases, with 13 bases between. The CDR3 spans 13 residues.

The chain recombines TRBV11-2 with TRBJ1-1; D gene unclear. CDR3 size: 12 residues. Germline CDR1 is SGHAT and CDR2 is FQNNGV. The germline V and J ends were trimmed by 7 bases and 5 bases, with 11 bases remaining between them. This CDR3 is CASNDGNTEAFF. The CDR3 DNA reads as TGTGCCAGCAACGACGGGAATACTGAAGCTTTCTTT.

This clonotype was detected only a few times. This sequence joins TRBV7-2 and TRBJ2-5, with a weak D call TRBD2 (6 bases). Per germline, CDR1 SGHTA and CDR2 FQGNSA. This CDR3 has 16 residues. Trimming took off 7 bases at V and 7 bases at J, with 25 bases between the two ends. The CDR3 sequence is CASTTGGSAQIGTQYF. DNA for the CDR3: TGTGCCAGCACCACCGGGGGTAGCGCCCAGATAGGGACCCAGTACTTC.

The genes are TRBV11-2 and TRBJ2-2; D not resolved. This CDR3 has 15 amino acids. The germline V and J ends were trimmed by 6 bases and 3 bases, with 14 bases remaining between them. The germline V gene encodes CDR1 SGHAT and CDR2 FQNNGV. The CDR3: CASRVVPTDTGELFF. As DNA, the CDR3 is TGTGCCAGCAGAGTCGTGCCGACCGACACCGGGGAGCTGTTTTTT.

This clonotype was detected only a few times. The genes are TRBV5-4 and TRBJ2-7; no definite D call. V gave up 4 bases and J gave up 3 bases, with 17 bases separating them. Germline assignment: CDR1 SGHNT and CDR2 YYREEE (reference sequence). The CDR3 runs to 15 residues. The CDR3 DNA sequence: TGTGCCAGCAGCCCTGAAGGGATGGTGGGCTACGAGCAGTACTTC. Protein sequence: CASSPEGMVGYEQYF.

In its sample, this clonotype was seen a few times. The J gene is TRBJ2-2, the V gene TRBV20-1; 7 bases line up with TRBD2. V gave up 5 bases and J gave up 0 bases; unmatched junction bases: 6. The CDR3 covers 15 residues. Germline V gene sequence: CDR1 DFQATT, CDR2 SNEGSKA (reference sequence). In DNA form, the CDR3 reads TGCAGTGCTCTGGGGGGGGGTACGAACACCGGGGAGCTGTTTTTT. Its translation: CSALGGGTNTGELFF.

The CDR3 spells CASSQAFSRGQGRYGYTF. The CDR3 bases are TGTGCCAGCAGCCAAGCCTTTTCCAGGGGACAGGGTCGGTATGGCTACACCTTC. This sequence joins TRBV3-1 and TRBJ1-2, with 9 bases fitting TRBD1. The length of the CDR3 is 18 residues. The trim removed 1 base at V and 5 bases at J, leaving 14 bases unmatched. Germline loops: CDR1 LGHDT, CDR2 YNNKEL (reference sequence).

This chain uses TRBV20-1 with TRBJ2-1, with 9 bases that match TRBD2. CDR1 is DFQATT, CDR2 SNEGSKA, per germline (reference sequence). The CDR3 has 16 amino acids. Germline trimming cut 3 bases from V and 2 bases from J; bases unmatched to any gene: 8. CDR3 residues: CSASRLAEAPYNEQFF. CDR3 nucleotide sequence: TGCAGTGCTAGTAGACTAGCGGAAGCACCCTACAATGAGCAGTTCTTC.

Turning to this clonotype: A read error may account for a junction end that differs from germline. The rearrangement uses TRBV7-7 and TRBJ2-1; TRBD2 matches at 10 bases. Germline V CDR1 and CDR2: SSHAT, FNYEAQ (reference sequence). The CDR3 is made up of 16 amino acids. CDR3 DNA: TGTGCCGGCAGCTTACTGAGCGGGAGGGCCATTGATGAGCAGTTCTTC. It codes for CAGSLLSGRAIDEQFF.

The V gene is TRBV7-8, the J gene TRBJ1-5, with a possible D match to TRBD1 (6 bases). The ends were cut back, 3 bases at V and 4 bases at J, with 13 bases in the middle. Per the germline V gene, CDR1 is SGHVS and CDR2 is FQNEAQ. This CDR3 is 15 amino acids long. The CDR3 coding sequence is TGTGCCAGCAGCTTGCTTAGACAGGCTAATCAGCCCCAGCATTTT. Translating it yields CASSLLRQANQPQHF.

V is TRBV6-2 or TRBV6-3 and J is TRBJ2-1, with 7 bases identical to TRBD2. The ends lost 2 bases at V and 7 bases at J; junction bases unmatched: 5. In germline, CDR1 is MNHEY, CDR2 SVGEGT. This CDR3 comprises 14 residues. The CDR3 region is CASSYNWRGNEQFF. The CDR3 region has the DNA TGTGCCAGCAGTTACAATTGGCGGGGGAATGAGCAGTTCTTC.

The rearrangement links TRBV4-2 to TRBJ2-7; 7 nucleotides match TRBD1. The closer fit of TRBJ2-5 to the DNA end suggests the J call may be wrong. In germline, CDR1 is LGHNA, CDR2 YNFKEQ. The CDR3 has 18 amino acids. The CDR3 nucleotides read TGTGCCAGCAGCCAAGAAGCCCCCGGACAGGTCTTCCAGTCGACCCAGTACTTC. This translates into CASSQEAPGQVFQSTQYF.

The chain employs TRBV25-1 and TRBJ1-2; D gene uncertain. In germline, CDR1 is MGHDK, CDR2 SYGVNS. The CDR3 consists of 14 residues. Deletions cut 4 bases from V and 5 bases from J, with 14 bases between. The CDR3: CASSGLSLGYGYTF. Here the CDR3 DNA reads TGTGCCAGCAGTGGCCTCAGTTTAGGGTATGGCTACACCTTC.

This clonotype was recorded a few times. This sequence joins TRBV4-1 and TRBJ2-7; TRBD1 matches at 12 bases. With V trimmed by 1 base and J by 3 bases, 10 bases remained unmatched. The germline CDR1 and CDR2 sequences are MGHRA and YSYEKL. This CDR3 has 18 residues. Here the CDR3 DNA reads TGCGCCAGCAGCCAAGCCCTAGGGACAGGGGGCATAGTCTACGAGCAGTACTTC. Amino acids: CASSQALGTGGIVYEQYF.

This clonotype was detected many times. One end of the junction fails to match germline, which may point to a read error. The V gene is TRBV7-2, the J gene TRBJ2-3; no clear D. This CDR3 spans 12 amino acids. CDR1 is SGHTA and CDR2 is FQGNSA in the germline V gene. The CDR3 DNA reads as TGCGCCAGCAGCTACTACACAGATACGCAGTATTTT. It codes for CASSYYTDTQYF.

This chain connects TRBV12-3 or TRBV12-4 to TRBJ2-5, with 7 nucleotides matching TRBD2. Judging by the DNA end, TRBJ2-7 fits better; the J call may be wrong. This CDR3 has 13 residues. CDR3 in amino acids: CASTPSGDYEQYF. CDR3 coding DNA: TGTGCCAGCACTCCGAGCGGGGACTACGAGCAGTACTTC.

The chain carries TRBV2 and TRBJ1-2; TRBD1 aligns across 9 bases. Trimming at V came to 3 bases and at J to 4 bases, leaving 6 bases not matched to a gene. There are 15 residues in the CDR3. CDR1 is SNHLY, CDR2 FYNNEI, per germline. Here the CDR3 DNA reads TGTGCCAGCAGTGATCCAGGACAGGGGCTCTATGGCTACACCTTC. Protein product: CASSDPGQGLYGYTF.